This entry lists 7 T cell receptor beta chains sequenced from one sample in a study of neurological immune-mediated disorders. TCRdb reanalysed the 5' RACE reads using MiXCR and keeps one entry per CDR3 protein. The table includes about 58,000 distinct CDR3 sequences, roughly 3.5% detected once. Sequences were obtained from PBMCs. These receptors originate from a woman aged 55-75 years with multiple sclerosis.

This clonotype has at least ten counts. The chain couples TRBV28 to TRBJ1-5; possible D gene TRBD1, 6 bases. This CDR3 is built from 18 residues. Trimming removed 5 bases at V and 0 bases at J, with 20 bases between. CDR1 is MDHEN and CDR2 is SYDVKM in the germline V gene. For the CDR3, the DNA is TGTGCCAGCAGTCACTACAGGGTTTTGGGGTATAGCAATCAGCCCCAGCATTTT. Translating gives CASSHYRVLGYSNQPQHF.

This clonotype was recorded at least ten times. The chain couples TRBV7-8 to TRBJ1-5, with TRBD1 identical over 8 bases. The CDR3 length is 16 residues. Per the germline V gene, CDR1 is SGHVS and CDR2 is FQNEAQ. After removal of 1 base from V and 8 bases from J, the junction contained 10 bases not matched to a gene. The CDR3 DNA follows: TGTGCCAGCAGCTTAGGCCGGACAGGGAGAAGTGAGCCCCAGCATTTT. Translation: CASSLGRTGRSEPQHF.

Comments on this clonotype: This could be a read error, since a much larger clone is one nucleotide away. V and J are TRBV29-1 and TRBJ2-3; D unresolved. The V gene's germline CDR1 is SQVTM and CDR2 ANQGSEA. The V end was cut by 1 base, the J end by 4 bases, with 12 bases between. The CDR3 loop spans 14 amino acids. The CDR3 nucleotides are TGCAGCGTTGAAGGGTCGAATCTCCCAGATACGCAGTATTTT. Its protein is CSVEGSNLPDTQYF.

This clonotype was observed many times. V and J are TRBV12-3 or TRBV12-4 and TRBJ1-3; no clear D gene. V was pared by 0 bases and J by 1 base, with 4 bases between. CDR3 size: 14 residues. The CDR3 loop is CASSLAGSGNTIYF. As DNA, the CDR3 is TGTGCCAGCAGTTTAGCTGGGTCTGGAAACACCATATATTTT.

This clonotype came up many times. The CDR3 DNA is TGTGCCAGTGGGGGCACCCCCTACGAGCAGTACTTC. Residues: CASGGTPYEQYF. This chain links TRBV6-5 with TRBJ2-7, with D perhaps TRBD1 (6 bases). With 9 bases removed from V and 2 bases from J, the gap between germline ends came to 11 bases. Germline V CDR1 and CDR2: MNHEY, SVGAGI. The CDR3 has 12 residues.

This clonotype was seen repeatedly, ten times or more. The chain employs TRBV21-1 and TRBJ1-2; no check of the table's D call, TRBD1, against the DNA was made. TRBV21-1 is an annotated pseudogene. The CDR3 consists of 13 residues. As DNA, the CDR3 is TGTGCCAGCAGCAACCGACAGGGCCCTGGCTACACCTTC. It is translated as CASSNRQGPGYTF.

This clonotype was recorded at least ten times. The V and J genes are TRBV20-1 and TRBJ2-1, with 14 bases that match TRBD2. CDR3 size: 15 residues. Germline CDR1 reads DFQATT; CDR2 reads SNEGSKA (reference sequence). The V gene end was trimmed by 6 bases and the J gene end by 7 bases; junction bases not matched to a gene: 8. CDR3 bases: TGCAGTGCAACCGGGACTAGCGGGAGAGATAATGAGCAGTTCTTC. As protein: CSATGTSGRDNEQFF.